The clone carrying this T cell receptor (beta chain) appeared many times. Its antigen is undetermined. Arm-PCR of CDR3 regions and iRepertoire HTBI primers were the basis on which TCR beta libraries were built. A single record per CDR3 protein comes from TCRdb applying MiXCR to the multiplex PCR reads. The sample contains approximately 480,000 distinct CDR3 sequences, about a sixth of which appear only once. Trimming at V came to 7 bases and at J to 2 bases, leaving 4 bases not matched to a gene. CDR1 and CDR2 from the germline V gene are ENHRY and SYGVKD. The CDR3 is 14 amino acids. This sample was included in a study of regulatory T cells in long-lasting Graves disease. The study's findings and limits: Favored usage of TRBV28, TRBJ1-2 and TRBJ2-5 was recorded in persistent disease.

Time point here: newly diagnosed GD, antithyroid drugs for less than 3 months. The TCR library was prepared using RNA isolated from PBMCs. These sequences were also reported in another study, on T cells in Graves' hyperthyroidism and ophthalmopathy. This second report adds: Diagnoses used clinical symptoms, serum thyroxine and TRAb, thyroid ultrasound and orbital computed tomography. Blood samples included most of the expanded thyroid clonotypes exceeding 0.001.

Sequencing was performed on peripheral blood mononuclear cells (PBMCs), taken at new diagnosis, from a patient treated with antithyroid drugs. The clonotype comes from a man aged 35 to 55 with Graves disease. This chain joins TRBV10-3 and TRBJ2-1, with 8 bases aligning to TRBD2. CDR3 DNA: TGTGCCATCAATGGCGGGAGGCCCTACAATGAGCAGTTCTTC. Amino acid sequence: CAINGGRPYNEQFF.